This section outlines one T cell receptor (beta chain) sequence together with its context. A much larger clone differs by one base, so this may be a read error. TCRdb fed the PCR reads into MiXCR, producing one record per CDR3 protein. The profile shows roughly 100,000 distinct CDR3 sequences, approximately 47% of them singletons. The data originate from a study of CDR3 diversity in severe acne. Specimen: blood. This sequence originates from a male donor with acne.

The CDR3 DNA is TGTGCCAGCAGCTTAGAGGGTTCGATCACAGATACGCGGTATTTT. This gives the protein CASSLEGSITDTRYF. The chain employs TRBV7-2 and TRBJ2-3; D is uncertain. The germline gives CDR1 SGHTA, CDR2 FQGNSA. The CDR3 runs to 15 residues.